The 31 T cell receptor beta chains below all came from one sample that was sequenced in a study of shared clonotypes between healthy human individuals. Profiled with immunoSEQ multiplex PCR; TCRdb holds only in-frame clones, not every one. The sample lists a few million clones; over 90% were seen once. The specimen was naive CD4+ T cells from PBMCs. Indicated subset: CD45RA+ positively selected. These receptors all come from a man younger than 30 in good health. Some clones in this sample may be carry-over from other donors' samples.

V and J are TRBV5-6 and TRBJ1-3; D gene ambiguous. The CDR3 loop spans 16 amino acids. CDR1 is SGHDT, CDR2 YYEEEE, per germline. The germline V and J ends were trimmed by 4 bases and 5 bases, with 19 bases remaining between them. The CDR3 here is CASSRRLINERNTIYF. The CDR3 DNA follows: TGTGCCAGCAGCCGCAGATTAATCAACGAGAGAAACACCATATATTTT.

The chain recombines TRBV9 with TRBJ2-7; 8 bases line up with TRBD2. Germline-derived CDR1 and CDR2 are SGDLS and YYNGEE. The CDR3 loop spans 15 amino acids. V lost 4 bases to trimming and J lost 6 bases; unmatched junction nucleotides: 12. CDR3: CASSPSSREGSEQYF. Here the CDR3 DNA reads TGTGCCAGCAGCCCCTCGTCACGGGAGGGGAGCGAGCAGTACTTC.

The rearrangement joins TRBV11-2 to TRBJ2-7; no clear D. Germline V gene sequence: CDR1 SGHAT, CDR2 FQNNGV. Trimming left V 7 bases short and J 2 bases short, with 15 bases between. This CDR3 spans 14 amino acids. CDR3 DNA: TGTGCCAGCACCCAGTCCACCGATGCCTACGAGCAGTACTTC. Residues: CASTQSTDAYEQYF.

The chain combines TRBV20-1 with TRBJ2-1; D gene unclear. The CDR3 sequence is 11 residues long. Germline-derived CDR1 and CDR2 are DFQATT and SNEGSKA (reference sequence). The CDR3 sequence is CSNTVYNEQFF. DNA for the CDR3: TGCAGCAATACCGTCTACAATGAGCAGTTCTTC.

This chain connects TRBV14 to TRBJ2-3, with 7 bases lining up with TRBD1. Germline V gene data show CDR1 as SGHDN and CDR2 as FVKESK. CDR3 length: 14 residues. Unmatched junction bases numbered 4, after V lost 1 base and J lost 6 bases. CDR3 in DNA: TGTGCCAGCAGCCAAGGAGGGGGCGCGGATACGCAGTATTTT. Translating gives CASSQGGGADTQYF.

Here the CDR3 DNA reads TGCGCCAGCAGCCTCCGGCGGGACAGTCCTGAAGCTTTCTTT. Protein product: CASSLRRDSPEAFF. The chain couples TRBV5-1 to TRBJ1-1, with 7 bases lining up with TRBD1. Losses at the gene ends were 4 bases for V and 6 bases for J; bases not matched to a gene: 9. Germline CDR1 reads SGHRS; CDR2 reads YFSETQ. This CDR3 is 14 amino acids long.

The V and J genes are TRBV6-1 and TRBJ2-3; D gene uncertain. CDR3 length: 12 amino acids. Between the trimmed V and J ends, which lost 6 bases and 10 bases, there was a span of 14 bases. Germline loops: CDR1 MNHNS, CDR2 SASEGT. CDR3 protein: CASSLKGMSQYF. In DNA, the CDR3 is TGTGCCAGCAGCTTAAAGGGTATGTCGCAGTATTTT.

V is TRBV5-1 and J is TRBJ2-1, with a possible D match to TRBD1 (5 bases). Germline CDR1 SGHRS, CDR2 YFSETQ. The CDR3 covers 15 residues. V was shortened by 3 bases and J by 7 bases, with 17 bases between the two germline ends. CDR3 DNA: TGCGCCAGCAGCTCCGGACATCAAGCCGGGAATGAGCAGTTCTTC. This gives the protein CASSSGHQAGNEQFF. Drawing the rest from reference TRBV5-1 and TRBJ2-1, the complete variable domain is KAGVTQTPRYLIKTRGQQVTLSCSPISGHRSVSWYQQTPGQGLQFLFEYFSETQRNKGNFPGRFSGRQFSNSRSEMNVSTLELGDSALYLCASSSGHQAGNEQFFGPGTRLTVL.

This chain connects TRBV5-1 to TRBJ2-3; 11 nucleotides agree with TRBD2. The CDR3 is made up of 16 amino acids. Trimming at V came to 3 bases and at J to 3 bases, leaving 6 bases not matched to a gene. Per the germline V gene, CDR1 is SGHRS and CDR2 is YFSETQ. CDR3 in amino acids: CASSSPSGGTTDTQYF. CDR3 in DNA: TGCGCCAGCAGCTCCCCTAGCGGGGGGACTACAGATACGCAGTATTTT.

In its sample, this clone was seen once. The CDR3 is CASSPTGTSSYNEQFF. The CDR3 coding sequence is TGTGCCAGCAGCCCCACAGGTACCAGCTCCTACAATGAGCAGTTCTTC. The V gene is TRBV7-3, the J gene TRBJ2-1, with D possibly being TRBD1 (5 bases). The V gene lost 5 bases and the J gene lost 0 bases, with 14 bases spanning the gap. Looked up from germline, CDR1 is SGHTA and CDR2 is FQGTGA. The CDR3 consists of 16 residues.

This clone occurred once. J is TRBJ1-1 and V is TRBV5-1; TRBD1 matches 8 bases. CDR1 is SGHRS and CDR2 is YFSETQ in the germline V gene. Trimming at V came to 2 bases and at J to 0 bases, leaving 12 bases not matched to a gene. This CDR3 is 18 amino acids long. CDR3 nucleotide sequence: TGCGCCAGCAGCTTCGGTTGGACAGGGCCCATTATGAACACTGAAGCTTTCTTT. It translates to CASSFGWTGPIMNTEAFF. The full variable domain, completed using reference TRBV5-1 and TRBJ1-1, is KAGVTQTPRYLIKTRGQQVTLSCSPISGHRSVSWYQQTPGQGLQFLFEYFSETQRNKGNFPGRFSGRQFSNSRSEMNVSTLELGDSALYLCASSFGWTGPIMNTEAFFGQGTRLTVV.

V gene TRBV11-2 combines with J gene TRBJ1-2, with 9 bases that match TRBD1. The CDR3 spans 16 residues. V dropped 4 bases and J dropped 4; count of bases not matched to a gene: 10. In germline, CDR1 is SGHAT, CDR2 FQNNGV. CDR3 region: CASSSRTGDEVYGYTF. CDR3 in DNA: TGTGCCAGCAGCTCGCGGACAGGGGATGAGGTCTATGGCTACACCTTC.

This clone was observed a handful of times. The V gene is TRBV18, the J gene TRBJ1-1, with D unclear. The CDR3 is 14 residues long. Germline V gene data show CDR1 as KGHSH and CDR2 as LQKENI. The V and J ends lost 3 bases and 6 bases respectively, with 14 bases between them. CDR3 DNA: TGTGCCAGCTCACCGAGATACAGTGCGGCTGAAGCTTTCTTT. Amino acid sequence: CASSPRYSAAEAFF.

The V gene is TRBV7-2, the J gene TRBJ1-2; a weak D match, TRBD1 (6 bases). The CDR3 extends over 19 amino acids. The germline V and J ends were trimmed by 3 bases and 0 bases, with 23 bases remaining between them. In germline, CDR1 is SGHTA, CDR2 FQGNSA. The CDR3: CASSLVGTFGATSNYGYTF. The CDR3 DNA sequence: TGTGCCAGCAGCTTGGTCGGGACATTCGGTGCCACTTCTAACTATGGCTACACCTTC. Based on the CDR3 plus reference TRBV7-2 and TRBJ1-2, the full variable domain is GAGVSQSPSNKVTEKGKDVELRCDPISGHTALYWYRQSLGQGLEFLIYFQGNSAPDKSGLPSDRFSAERTGGSVSTLTIQRTQQEDSAVYLCASSLVGTFGATSNYGYTFGSGTRLTVV.

Regarding this clone: In the same sample, other DNA sequences code for this CDR3. The chain carries TRBV6-6 and TRBJ2-3; unclear D gene. V lost 5 bases and J 0 bases, leaving 3 bases between the germline ends. Germline assignment: CDR1 MNHNY and CDR2 SVGAGI (reference sequence). There are 12 residues in the CDR3. The CDR3 DNA reads as TGTGCCAGCAGTCCTAGCACAGATACGCAGTATTTT. This sequence encodes CASSPSTDTQYF.

A remark on this clone: In the same sample, other DNA sequences code for this CDR3. This chain connects TRBV7-3 to TRBJ1-2; 7 positions agree with TRBD1. Germline CDR1 is SGHTA and CDR2 is FQGTGA. The CDR3 loop spans 13 amino acids. The ends lost 1 base at V and 8 bases at J; junction bases unmatched: 4. Written as DNA, the CDR3 is TGTGCCAGCAGCTTAAGACAGGGAGGCGGCTACACCTTC. Translation: CASSLRQGGGYTF.

V usage is TRBV6-5 and J usage is TRBJ2-5; D possibly corresponds to TRBD2 (5 bases). The germline V gene encodes CDR1 MNHEY and CDR2 SVGAGI. The CDR3 loop spans 13 amino acids. Trimming removed 2 bases from V and 3 bases from J, with 7 bases in between. The CDR3 loop reads CASSYPGKETQYF. The CDR3 DNA reads as TGTGCCAGCAGTTACCCCGGGAAAGAGACCCAGTACTTC.

The V and J genes are TRBV6-1 and TRBJ2-5, with D perhaps given as TRBD1 or TRBD2 (5 bases each). CDR1 is MNHNS, CDR2 SASEGT, per germline. This CDR3 comprises 14 residues. With 2 bases removed from V and 7 bases from J, the gap between germline ends came to 14 bases. CDR3: CASSERRDRGTQYF. The CDR3 nucleotides read TGTGCCAGCAGTGAACGTCGGGACCGAGGGACCCAGTACTTC.

Notes on this clone: The junction departs from germline at one end; a sequencing error may be responsible. The rearrangement joins TRBV6-1 to TRBJ1-1; unclear D gene. The germline CDR1 and CDR2 sequences are MNHNS and SASEGT. The length of the CDR3 is 15 residues. The CDR3 reads CASREGAGKYTEAFF. CDR3 nucleotide sequence: TGTGCCAGCAGAGAAGGTGCGGGGAAATATACTGAAGCTTTCTTT.

With regard to this clone: Other nucleotide sequences from this sample produce the same CDR3. The rearrangement joins TRBV5-1 to TRBJ1-4; TRBD1 matches at 7 bases. Germline values: CDR1 SGHRS, CDR2 YFSETQ. The junction had 4 bases not matched to a gene; V was cut back by 4 bases and J by 4 bases. CDR3 length: 14 amino acids. The DNA of the CDR3 is TGCGCCAGCAGCCTCCGACAGGGTAATGAAAAACTGTTTTTT. Translated, it gives CASSLRQGNEKLFF.

V and J are TRBV4-2 and TRBJ2-7, with 8 bases identical to TRBD2. The CDR3 loop spans 14 amino acids. The V segment lost 4 bases and the J segment 5 bases; nucleotides outside the gene matches: 7. Germline values: CDR1 LGHNA, CDR2 YNFKEQ. As DNA, the CDR3 is TGTGCCAGCAGCCGAGCGGGGGTGGAAGACGAGCAGTACTTC. Amino acid sequence: CASSRAGVEDEQYF.

The chain has TRBV10-3 and TRBJ2-3; D unresolved. This CDR3 contains 13 residues. With 2 bases removed from V and 2 bases from J, the gap between germline ends came to 5 bases. Germline V gives CDR1 ENHRY, CDR2 SYGVKD. In DNA form, the CDR3 reads TGTGCCATCAGTGAGCTCCTCACAGATACGCAGTATTTT. This sequence encodes CAISELLTDTQYF.

The chain joins TRBV19 to TRBJ2-7; TRBD2 matches 13 bases. Trimming removed 7 bases from V and 5 bases from J; junction bases left unmatched: 8. Germline CDR1 LNHDA, CDR2 SQIVND (reference sequence). CDR3 length: 15 amino acids. CDR3 nucleotides: TGTGCCAGTAAGGAGCCGGGACTAGCGGGAAACGAGCAGTACTTC. It yields the protein CASKEPGLAGNEQYF.

This rearrangement joins TRBV9 to TRBJ2-1, with D perhaps matching TRBD2 (5 bases). The CDR3 covers 17 residues. The germline CDR1 and CDR2 sequences are SGDLS and YYNGEE. V shed 5 bases and J shed 0 bases, with 18 bases lying between them. CDR3: CASRGGSATSSYNEQFF. For the CDR3, the DNA is TGTGCCAGCAGAGGAGGTTCAGCGACCAGCTCCTACAATGAGCAGTTCTTC. The complete variable domain, with remaining parts taken from reference TRBV9 and TRBJ2-1, reads DSGVTQTPKHLITATGQRVTLRCSPRSGDLSVYWYQQSLDQGLQFLIQYYNGEERAKGNILERFSAQQFPDLHSELNLSSLELGDSALYFCASRGGSATSSYNEQFFGPGTRLTVL.

This chain joins TRBV2 and TRBJ1-5; TRBD1 aligns across 9 bases. Germline V gives CDR1 SNHLY, CDR2 FYNNEI. The V gene end was trimmed by 6 bases and the J gene end by 2 bases; junction bases not matched to a gene: 5. The CDR3 runs 15 residues. CDR3 in amino acids: CASSAGTGRNQPQHF. The CDR3 DNA follows: TGTGCCAGCAGCGCCGGGACAGGGCGCAATCAGCCCCAGCATTTT.

This sequence joins TRBV18 and TRBJ2-7; TRBD1 is a possible D gene (6 bases). Trimming took off 3 bases at V and 0 bases at J, with 15 bases between the two ends. The length of the CDR3 is 16 residues. CDR1 and CDR2 from the germline V gene are KGHSH and LQKENI. In DNA, the CDR3 is TGTGCCAGCTCACCCCGCCGGACAGCGGTCTCCTACGAGCAGTACTTC. Translation gives CASSPRRTAVSYEQYF.

The chain employs TRBV5-1 and TRBJ1-1; D unclear. V was clipped by 7 bases and J by 1 base, with 14 bases between them. Germline CDR1 SGHRS, CDR2 YFSETQ. The CDR3 length is 14 residues. CDR3 DNA sequence: TGCGCCAGCGGATACTTGGCCGGGAACACTGAAGCTTTCTTT. As protein: CASGYLAGNTEAFF.

The V and J genes are TRBV7-2 and TRBJ2-3, with a weak D call TRBD1 (6 bases). The germline V gene encodes CDR1 SGHTA and CDR2 FQGNSA. Trimming removed 3 bases at V and 3 bases at J, with 10 bases between. This CDR3 has 14 residues. CDR3 region: CASSFLGGTDTQYF. The CDR3 region has the DNA TGTGCCAGCAGCTTCTTAGGGGGTACAGATACGCAGTATTTT.

The rearrangement links TRBV4-3 to TRBJ2-7; tentative D call: TRBD1 (6 bases). From germline, CDR1 is LGHNA and CDR2 YSLEER. The CDR3 sequence is 17 residues long. V was shortened by 7 bases and J by 6 bases, with 28 bases between the two germline ends. The CDR3 protein is CASIGHSGQGRGCEQYF. The CDR3 DNA reads TGCGCCAGCATTGGGCATTCGGGGCAGGGGCGCGGGTGCGAGCAGTACTTC.

V usage is TRBV4-1 and J usage is TRBJ2-1; 10 bases are shared with TRBD2. This CDR3 has 17 residues. The V gene end was trimmed by 3 bases and the J gene end by 3 bases; junction bases not matched to a gene: 8. CDR1 and CDR2 from the germline V gene are MGHRA and YSYEKL. CDR3 nucleotide sequence: TGCGCCAGCAGCCAGAATCCGGCTAGCGGGGGCTACAATGAGCAGTTCTTC. This translates into CASSQNPASGGYNEQFF.

The chain couples TRBV28 to TRBJ1-5; D possibly corresponds to TRBD1 (6 bases). Trimming took off 7 bases at V and 4 bases at J, with 14 bases between the two ends. This CDR3 region has 14 residues. Germline V gene data show CDR1 as MDHEN and CDR2 as SYDVKM. CDR3 nucleotides: TGTGCCAGCACCTTACCACAGGGAAATCAGCCCCAGCATTTT. It yields the protein CASTLPQGNQPQHF.